This T cell receptor beta chain is drawn from a study of graft-versus-host responses after intestinal transplantation. The CDR3 loop spans 14 amino acids. Germline V gene sequence: CDR1 SGDLS, CDR2 YYNGEE. V shed 4 bases, J shed 5 bases, and the junction held 8 bases outside the gene matches. This table comes from immunoSEQ multiplex PCR, and its TCRdb copy is limited to in-frame clones, with some not included. This repertoire shows tens of thousands of clones, around 90% found once; its top ten account for approximately 1.4%. Note on this clone: Its specificity is unknown.

Specimen: unstimulated CD8+ T cells sorted from spleen or lymph node cells, collected before intestinal transplant. The chain carries TRBV9 and TRBJ2-7; 8 bases align to TRBD2. This sequence originates from a human donor who received an intestinal transplant. The CDR3 region has the DNA TGTGCCAGCAGCCCGAGCGGGGGTACCGACGAGCAGTACTTC. It specifies CASSPSGGTDEQYF. The whole variable domain, filled in from reference TRBV9 and TRBJ2-7, reads DSGVTQTPKHLITATGQRVTLRCSPRSGDLSVYWYQQSLDQGLQFLIQYYNGEERAKGNILERFSAQQFPDLHSELNLSSLELGDSALYFCASSPSGGTDEQYFGPGTRLTVT.